This TCR beta chain is drawn from a study of blood T cells in healthy people across ages. Study outcomes and limitations: Samples with more naive T cells showed higher observed beta diversity. Measured against age, TCR beta diversity per million T cells decreased in a roughly linear manner.

V was shortened by 3 bases and J by 8 bases, with 8 bases between the two germline ends. There are 12 residues in the CDR3. CDR1 and CDR2 (germline): MNHEY, SMNVEV (reference sequence). Combining a sample-barcoded 5' primer with a J-beta primer mix, a second PCR ran for about 7 to 11 cycles. Each cDNA molecule received a tag from a template-switch adaptor that had 12 random nucleotides. The study obtained at least 3 million CDR3-containing paired-end reads from every sample. TCRdb ran MiXCR on the 5' RACE reads and lists one entry per CDR3 protein. The sample holds roughly 1.5 million distinct CDR3 sequences, 42% seen once. Comments on this clonotype: What it binds is not known.

This sequence joins TRBV27 and TRBJ2-1; D ambiguous. This clonotype originated in a woman aged 18 to 35 in good health. Source material: blood. DNA of the CDR3: TGTGCCAGCAGTTTTTTCGGCTATGAGCAGTTCTTC. Its translation is CASSFFGYEQFF.